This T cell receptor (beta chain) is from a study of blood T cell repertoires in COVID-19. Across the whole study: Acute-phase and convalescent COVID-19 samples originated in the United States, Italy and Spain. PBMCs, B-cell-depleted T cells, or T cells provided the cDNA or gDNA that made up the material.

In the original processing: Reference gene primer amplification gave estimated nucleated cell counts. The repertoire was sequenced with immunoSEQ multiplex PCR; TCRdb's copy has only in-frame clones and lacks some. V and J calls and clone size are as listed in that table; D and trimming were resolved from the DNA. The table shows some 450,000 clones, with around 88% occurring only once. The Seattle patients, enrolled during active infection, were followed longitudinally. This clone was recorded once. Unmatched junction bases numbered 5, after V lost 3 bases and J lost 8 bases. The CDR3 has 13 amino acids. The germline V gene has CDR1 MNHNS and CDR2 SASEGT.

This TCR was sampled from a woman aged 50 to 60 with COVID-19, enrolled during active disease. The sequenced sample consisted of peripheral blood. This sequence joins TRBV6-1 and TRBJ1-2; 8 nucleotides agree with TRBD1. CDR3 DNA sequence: TGTGCCAGCAGTGAGTCAGGGGGCGGAGGCTACACCTTC. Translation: CASSESGGGGYTF.